Reported below is one T cell receptor (beta chain). No antigen is known for it. Treatment: some 20 received Ad26.COV2.S at low or high dose, single or two shots; about five received placebo; per-sample allocation not given. The investigators took samples on day 63 after the first vaccine or placebo injection. Donation was by an adult aged 18-55 years who was in Boston. Clones were sequenced by immunoSEQ multiplex PCR, and TCRdb holds only the in-frame ones, with some missing. Of about 470,000 clones listed, around 91% were seen once; the top ten hold under 4.5%. This entry comes from a study of Ad26.COV2.S vaccination and SARS-CoV-2 variants. As for the study in general: The Ad26.COV2.S arm of the COV1001 trial was where the donor was placed.

V lost 6 bases and J lost 7; bases outside the gene matches: 9. Germline V lookup: CDR1 MNHEY, CDR2 SVGAGI. The CDR3 spans 14 residues. The study, taken as a whole, reports: Measurement of non-spike TCR breadth gave similar results in vaccine and placebo recipients.

The input for sequencing was peripheral blood, taken in a trial of Ad26.COV2.S vaccine versus placebo. The chain employs TRBV6-5 and TRBJ1-5, with 7 bases that match TRBD1. This clonotype was obtained from a person aged 18-65 years who received the Ad26.COV2.S COVID-19 vaccine or a placebo. The CDR3 protein is CASRKTGYGQPQHF. CDR3 sequence (DNA): TGTGCCAGCAGGAAGACAGGGTATGGACAGCCCCAGCATTTT.